The 9 T cell receptor beta chains listed next were all sequenced from one sample in a study of STAT3 mutations in large granular lymphocyte leukemia. Findings and limits, study-wide: Every T-LGLL patient had at least one immunodominant TCRbeta clonotype.

Clones were read by immunoSEQ multiplex PCR, and TCRdb kept only the in-frame ones, dropping some. This sample has fewer than 7,500 clones, with nearly 35% found just once. Antigens of these TCRs are unknown. Input material: peripheral blood mononuclear cells. Receptor source: a woman in her thirties or forties with T-cell large granular lymphocyte leukemia. Some clones in this sample may be carry-over from other donors' samples.

This clone has only one observation. This chain uses TRBV5-1 with TRBJ2-1; 13 bases align to TRBD2. The V and J ends lost 4 bases and 1 base, in that order; junction bases with no gene match: 5. CDR3 length equals 17 residues. Germline-derived CDR1 and CDR2 are SGHRS and YFSETQ. CDR3 sequence (DNA): TGCGCCAGCAGCCGGAGACTAGCGGGAGGTTCCTACAATGAGCAGTTCTTC. This gives the protein CASSRRLAGGSYNEQFF.

Only a few counts were recorded for this clone. The chain links TRBV6-9 to TRBJ1-2; D may be TRBD1 (6 bases). V lost 8 bases and J 2 bases, leaving 15 bases between the germline ends. CDR1 is MNHGY, CDR2 SVAAGI, per germline. The CDR3 sequence is 14 residues long. This chain's CDR3 is CASPLWDTNYGYTF. The CDR3 nucleotides read TGTGCCAGCCCGCTTTGGGACACGAACTATGGCTACACCTTC.

The chain recombines TRBV4-2 with TRBJ2-1; a possible D gene is TRBD1 (5 bases). Trimming removed 4 bases at V and 4 bases at J, with 14 bases between. This CDR3 is built from 15 residues. Germline assignment: CDR1 LGHNA and CDR2 YNFKEQ. The CDR3 protein is CASSPRSTGYNEQFF. CDR3 bases: TGTGCCAGCAGCCCCCGATCCACAGGTTACAATGAGCAGTTCTTC.

This clone has just a few counts. This CDR3 is also generated by other DNA sequences in the sample. The chain combines TRBV5-1 with TRBJ1-2, with no clear D. Germline V lookup: CDR1 SGHRS, CDR2 YFSETQ. This CDR3 spans 11 amino acids. Trimming shortened V by 5 bases and J by 4 bases, and 6 bases separated the two germline ends. The CDR3 protein is CASREAYGYTF. The CDR3 DNA follows: TGCGCCAGCAGGGAGGCCTATGGCTACACCTTC.

This chain connects TRBV6-5 to TRBJ1-2, with 9 bases that match TRBD1. Germline V CDR1 and CDR2: MNHEY, SVGAGI. The CDR3 spans 13 residues. V was pared by 8 bases and J by 2 bases, with 3 bases of the junction left unmatched. DNA for the CDR3: TGTGCCAGCTGGGGGACAGGGAACTATGGCTACACCTTC. Translated, it gives CASWGTGNYGYTF.

J is TRBJ2-5 and V is TRBV5-6, with 7 bases that match TRBD1. The CDR3 sequence is 13 residues long. CDR1 and CDR2 from the germline V gene are SGHDT and YYEEEE. The junction had 4 bases not matched to a gene; V was cut back by 6 bases and J by 2 bases. CDR3 residues: CASNNRGQETQYF. The CDR3 DNA reads as TGTGCCAGCAACAACAGGGGTCAAGAGACCCAGTACTTC.

CDR3 DNA: TGTGCCAGCAGCCGACAGGGAGACTCTGGAAACACCATATATTTT. Translating gives CASSRQGDSGNTIYF. The gene calls are TRBV6-5 and TRBJ1-3; 7 bases are shared with TRBD1. V gave up 6 bases and J gave up 0 bases; unmatched junction bases: 5. The CDR3 length is 15 residues. Germline V CDR1 and CDR2: MNHEY, SVGAGI.

This clone was picked up a small number of times. The gene calls are TRBV6-4 and TRBJ2-3, with D maybe TRBD1 (6 bases). The germline V and J ends were trimmed by 4 bases and 0 bases, with 14 bases remaining between them. Germline V gene data show CDR1 as MRHNA and CDR2 as SNTAGT. The CDR3 loop spans 16 amino acids. This chain's CDR3 is CASSARDTSSTDTQYF. The CDR3 DNA reads TGTGCCAGCAGTGCCCGGGACACCTCTAGCACAGATACGCAGTATTTT.

V and J are TRBV5-5 and TRBJ2-7; 10 positions match TRBD2. Germline V lookup: CDR1 SGHKS, CDR2 YYEKEE (reference sequence). Losses at the gene ends were 4 bases for V and 2 bases for J; bases not matched to a gene: 6. The CDR3 runs 15 residues. The CDR3 DNA is TGTGCCAGCAGCCCCCTAGCGGGGGCCCCCTACGAGCAGTACTTC. The encoded protein is CASSPLAGAPYEQYF.